The T cell receptor beta chain under discussion was sequenced for a study of control samples from healthy donors and cancer patients. Measured with immunoSEQ multiplex PCR; TCRdb has only the in-frame clones, and not every one. The sample has roughly 50,000 clones; about 95% are singletons. Germline V gives CDR1 PRHDT, CDR2 FYEKMQ (reference sequence). Trimming shortened V by 3 bases and J by 0 bases, and 11 bases separated the two germline ends. The CDR3 extends over 15 amino acids. The material sequenced was blood. The chain recombines TRBV13 with TRBJ1-1; D remains unclear. The clonotype originates from a man under 40 in good health. The CDR3 sequence: CASSLRRGMNTEAFF. In nucleotides, the CDR3 is TGTGCCAGCAGCTTGAGGAGAGGGATGAACACTGAAGCTTTCTTT. The full variable domain, in which reference TRBV13 and TRBJ1-1 provide the parts outside the CDR3, is AAGVIQSPRHLIKEKRETATLKCYPIPRHDTVYWYQQGPGQDPQFLISFYEKMQSDKGSIPDRFSAQQFSDYHSELNMSSLELGDSALYFCASSLRRGMNTEAFFGQGTRLTVV.